These T cell receptor beta chains were read from a single sample in a study of radiation and T cells in renal cell carcinoma. Some clones are missing from TCRdb's copy, which holds only in-frame ones; the method was immunoSEQ multiplex PCR. This sample has 150,000 or so clones, with about 88% found just once. The sequencing used blood, collected from a patient whose treatment included radiotherapy and nephrectomy. The receptors originated from a woman between 50 and 59 years old with renal cell carcinoma. CDR3s include the opening cysteine and the closing phenylalanine or tryptophan. The D gene is left open where the match is weak. Where a row states a size, it is once, few, many or the class of an expanded clone; other rows omit it.

cdr3_aa | cdr3_nt | d_call | j_call | clone_size | v_call
CASSLVAEQETQYF | TGTGCCAGCAGCTTGGTGGCAGAACAAGAGACCCAGTACTTC | . | TRBJ2-5 | . | TRBV5-4
CASSVGTYNTGELFF | TGTGCCAGCAGCGTTGGGACTTACAACACCGGGGAGCTGTTTTTT | . | TRBJ2-2 | . | TRBV9
CASSDPRDIHNEQFF | TGTGCCAGCAGTGACCCGCGGGACATACACAATGAGCAGTTCTTC | . | TRBJ2-1 | . | TRBV25-1
CASTLEAFF | TGTGCCAGCACCCTTGAAGCTTTCTTT | . | TRBJ1-1 | . | TRBV7-9
CASSLASANEKLFF | TGTGCCAGCAGCTTGGCGTCGGCTAATGAAAAACTGTTTTTT | . | TRBJ1-4 | . | TRBV5-4
CASSVEIFGSLHEQYF | TGTGCCAGCAGCGTAGAAATTTTCGGTTCCCTCCACGAGCAGTACTTC | . | TRBJ2-7 | . | TRBV9
CASSLAGVGETQYF | TGTGCCAGCAGCTTGGCGGGGGTCGGAGAGACCCAGTACTTC | . | TRBJ2-5 | . | TRBV5-5
CASSEVVGWGQETQYF | TGTGCCAGCAGTGAAGTGGTAGGGTGGGGTCAAGAGACCCAGTACTTC | . | TRBJ2-5 | . | TRBV6-1
CASSFRGGDGYGYTF | TGTGCCAGCAGCTTTAGAGGGGGCGATGGCTATGGCTACACCTTC | TRBD1 | TRBJ1-2 | . | TRBV5-5
CASSLGGGQETQYF | TGTGCCAGCAGCTTGGGCGGGGGCCAAGAGACCCAGTACTTC | TRBD2 | TRBJ2-5 | once | TRBV5-6
CASSVEFSGANVLTF | TGTGCCAGCAGCGTAGAGTTCTCTGGGGCCAACGTCCTGACTTTC | . | TRBJ2-6 | . | TRBV9
CASSSGTGTSYEQYF | TGTGCCAGCAGCTCCGGGACAGGGACCTCCTACGAGCAGTACTTC | TRBD1 | TRBJ2-7 | . | TRBV2
CASSEWSGGPEGTQYF | TGTGCCAGCAGTGAATGGAGCGGGGGGCCGGAAGGGACCCAGTACTTC | TRBD2 | TRBJ2-5 | . | TRBV2
CASSYTPQGTNEKLFF | TGTGCCAGCAGTTACACACCACAGGGGACTAATGAAAAACTGTTTTTT | TRBD1 | TRBJ1-4 | . | TRBV6-5
CASSSASAQETQYF | TGTGCCAGCAGTTCCGCTAGCGCCCAAGAGACCCAGTACTTC | . | TRBJ2-5 | . | TRBV6-1
CASSYSAGSGNTIYF | TGTGCCAGCAGTTACTCGGCCGGGTCTGGAAACACCATATATTTT | . | TRBJ1-3 | . | TRBV6-5
CASSQDGVTHGYTF | TGTGCCAGCAGCCAAGATGGGGTAACCCATGGCTACACCTTC | . | TRBJ1-2 | . | TRBV4-2
CASSYIDTQYF | TGTGCCAGCAGTTACATAGATACGCAGTATTTT | . | TRBJ2-3 | . | TRBV6-5
CASSRGVDRGTSDGYTF | TGTGCCAGTAGTAGAGGGGTAGACAGGGGTACATCGGATGGCTACACCTTC | TRBD1 | TRBJ1-2 | . | TRBV19
CASRLENWRGPNYGYTF | TGTGCCAGCAGGTTAGAAAACTGGCGGGGGCCAAACTATGGCTACACCTTC | . | TRBJ1-2 | many | TRBV7-9
CASSVETNYGYTF | TGTGCCAGCAGTGTCGAAACTAACTATGGCTACACCTTC | . | TRBJ1-2 | . | TRBV2
CASSLPRETQYF | TGTGCCAGCAGTCTCCCGAGGGAGACCCAGTACTTC | . | TRBJ2-5 | . | TRBV6-1
CASSLGGDGTSRQETQYF | TGCGCCAGCAGTCTCGGGGGGGACGGGACTAGCAGACAAGAGACCCAGTACTTC | TRBD2 | TRBJ2-5 | . | TRBV10-2
CASSSTPNTEAFF | TGTGCCAGCAGCTCTACTCCGAACACTGAAGCTTTCTTT | . | TRBJ1-1 | . | TRBV7-6
CASSPTSGTIGEQFF | TGTGCCAGTAGCCCTACCTCCGGGACCATTGGTGAGCAGTTCTTC | . | TRBJ2-1 | once | TRBV19
CASSKDRGVSYEQYF | TGTGCCAGCAGCAAAGACAGGGGAGTATCCTACGAGCAGTACTTC | TRBD1 | TRBJ2-7 | . | TRBV11-2
CASSLGRVGYTF | TGTGCCAGCAGCTTAGGACGGGTTGGCTACACCTTC | . | TRBJ1-2 | . | TRBV7-9
CASSRGTAQETQYF | TGCGCCAGCAGCAGAGGGACGGCTCAAGAGACCCAGTACTTC | . | TRBJ2-5 | . | TRBV5-1
CASSGTEINEQFF | TGTGCCAGCAGTGGGACAGAAATCAATGAGCAGTTCTTC | . | TRBJ2-1 | . | TRBV2
CASSYRGPVMNTEAFF | TGTGCCAGCAGCTACAGGGGCCCAGTTATGAACACTGAAGCTTTCTTT | TRBD1 | TRBJ1-1 | . | TRBV5-6
CASSYSDRGESPLHF | TGTGCCAGCAGTTACTCCGACAGGGGAGAATCACCCCTCCACTTT | TRBD1 | TRBJ1-6 | . | TRBV6-5
CASSWVRVVDTGELFF | TGTGCCAGCAGTTGGGTAAGGGTCGTGGACACCGGGGAGCTGTTTTTT | . | TRBJ2-2 | . | TRBV27
CALKPELSYGYTF | TGTGCCTTGAAACCAGAGCTATCCTATGGCTACACCTTC | . | TRBJ1-2 | . | TRBV30
CASSFGPLAETNTGELFF | TGTGCCAGCAGCTTTGGTCCACTAGCGGAAACTAATACCGGGGAGCTGTTTTTT | TRBD2 | TRBJ2-2 | . | TRBV7-3
CASSDTVNTEAFF | TGTGCCAGCAGCGACACCGTGAACACTGAAGCTTTCTTT | . | TRBJ1-1 | . | TRBV5-6
CASSSYNSPLHF | TGTGCCAGTAGCTCCTATAATTCACCCCTCCACTTT | . | TRBJ1-6 | . | TRBV19
CASSLRPSTDTQYF | TGTGCCAGCAGCTTGAGGCCTAGCACAGATACGCAGTATTTT | . | TRBJ2-3 | once | TRBV5-6
CASSYDSSYNSPLHF | TGTGCCAGCAGTTACGACAGCTCCTATAATTCACCCCTCCACTTT | . | TRBJ1-6 | once | TRBV6-5
CASSKGPLGGQPQHF | TGTGCCAGCAGCAAAGGGCCCCTGGGGGGTCAGCCCCAGCATTTT | . | TRBJ1-5 | . | TRBV21-1
CASSLDKRGQQETQYF | TGTGCCAGCAGCTTAGATAAGAGGGGACAGCAAGAGACCCAGTACTTC | TRBD1 | TRBJ2-5 | . | TRBV11-3
CASSLGGLVAGELFF | TGTGCCAGCAGCCTAGGGGGACTAGTCGCCGGGGAGCTGTTTTTT | TRBD2 | TRBJ2-2 | . | TRBV7-2
CSVVPDTTNEKLFF | TGCAGCGTTGTGCCGGATACAACTAATGAAAAACTGTTTTTT | . | TRBJ1-4 | . | TRBV29-1
CASSVAGETYGYTF | TGTGCCAGCAGCGTAGCTGGTGAAACCTATGGCTACACCTTC | . | TRBJ1-2 | . | TRBV9